The rows below give T cell receptor beta chains drawn from one sample of a study of cytomegalovirus exposure and HLA in healthy donors. TCRdb's copy holds only in-frame clones and misses some; the assay was immunoSEQ multiplex PCR. The data show some 140,000 clones, with about 80% seen just once and 25% to 30% held by the top ten. Source material: PBMCs. Receptor source: a man in his thirties or forties in good health and CMV-seropositive. Both conserved end residues are part of each CDR3. Fields, in order: CDR3 length, D gene, clone size, V gene, J gene, CDR3 DNA, CDR3 protein. D genes are given only for firm matches. Rows may omit the clone size; those that give it use once, few, many or a size class.

15,TRBD1,NA,TRBV10-3,TRBJ1-1,TGTGCCATCAGTGAGTCGACAGGGATTAACACTGAAGCTTTCTTT,CAISESTGINTEAFF
17,TRBD1,NA,TRBV4-1,TRBJ2-1,TGCGCCAGCAGCCACATTGGGACAGCATACTCCTACAATGAGCAGTTCTTC,CASSHIGTAYSYNEQFF
14,NA,NA,TRBV7-9,TRBJ2-3,TGTGCCAGCACCGGGTGGGGCGGCACAGATACGCAGTATTTT,CASTGWGGTDTQYF
15,NA,NA,TRBV7-3,TRBJ2-2,TGTGCCAGCAGCGAGCTAGCCGCGAACACCGGGGAGCTGTTTTTT,CASSELAANTGELFF
15,NA,NA,TRBV5-8,TRBJ2-1,TGTGCCAGCAGCTTGGCGGGGGGCCTCTACAATGAGCAGTTCTTC,CASSLAGGLYNEQFF
14,TRBD1,NA,TRBV7-2,TRBJ1-1,TGTGCCAGCAGCTTGGACAGGGCGGACACTGAAGCTTTCTTT,CASSLDRADTEAFF
15,TRBD1,NA,TRBV27,TRBJ2-2,TGTGCCAGCAGTTTCCTGGACAGGGGGACCGGGGAGCTGTTTTTT,CASSFLDRGTGELFF
14,NA,NA,TRBV6-5,TRBJ1-1,TGTGCCAGCAGTTACAGACTAACCAACACTGAAGCTTTCTTT,CASSYRLTNTEAFF
18,NA,once,TRBV19,TRBJ2-2,TGTGCCAGTAGTGCCCTATTGAGGGGGAGGGTTGGCACCGGGGAGCTGTTTTTT,CASSALLRGRVGTGELFF
14,NA,NA,TRBV6-4,TRBJ2-3,TGTGCCAGCAGTGACGGAGAGCGCACAGATACGCAGTATTTT,CASSDGERTDTQYF
15,NA,NA,TRBV21-1,TRBJ2-7,TGTGCCAGCAGCAGGGGTCCAGCGGGAGAGGGCGAGCAGTACTTC,CASSRGPAGEGEQYF
13,NA,few,TRBV9,TRBJ1-2,TGTGCCAGCAGCGCCCCTGGGGCTGGGGGCTACACCTTC,CASSAPGAGGYTF
15,NA,NA,TRBV7-9,TRBJ2-2,TGTGCCAGCCGACAGATCCCCGAGGACACCGGGGAGCTGTTTTTT,CASRQIPEDTGELFF
13,NA,NA,TRBV7-6,TRBJ1-1,TGTGCCAGCAGCTTATTCGTGAACACTGAAGCTTTCTTT,CASSLFVNTEAFF
12,TRBD1,NA,TRBV29-1,TRBJ1-2,TGCAGCGTTGGACAGGGCTCTAGAGGCTACACCTTC,CSVGQGSRGYTF
14,NA,NA,TRBV7-9,TRBJ2-3,TGTGCCAGCAGCTTAGTCCTAGATGCGGGTACGCAGTATTTT,CASSLVLDAGTQYF
15,TRBD2,NA,TRBV30,TRBJ2-3,TGTGCCTGGAGTGGGGGGAGGGCCGGGGCAGATACGCAGTATTTT,CAWSGGRAGADTQYF
18,TRBD2,once,TRBV7-2,TRBJ2-3,TGTGCCAGCAGCCCCCCCTTCGTAGCGGGGGTGAGCACAGATACGCAGTATTTT,CASSPPFVAGVSTDTQYF
14,TRBD2,NA,TRBV5-4,TRBJ2-7,TGTGCCAGCAGCGACGGGGGGGCAGGTTACGAGCAGTACTTC,CASSDGGAGYEQYF
14,NA,NA,TRBV29-1,TRBJ2-3,TGCAGCGTTGTGCCGGGACTCCAAAGCCAAACGCAGTATTTT,CSVVPGLQSQTQYF
14,NA,NA,TRBV5-1,TRBJ2-1,TGCGCCAGCACCCTGGGCGGGGCGTACAATGAGCAGTTCTTC,CASTLGGAYNEQFF
12,NA,NA,TRBV29-1,TRBJ2-7,TGCAGCGTCGGCTCGACAGGATACGAGCAGTACTTC,CSVGSTGYEQYF
16,TRBD2,NA,TRBV5-1,TRBJ2-2,TGCGCCAGCAGCCAGACTAGCGGAGTGAACACCGGGGAGCTGTTTTTT,CASSQTSGVNTGELFF
14,NA,NA,TRBV10-3,TRBJ1-4,TGTGCCATCAGTCGTGAGGGCACTAATGAAAAACTGTTTTTT,CAISREGTNEKLFF
15,NA,NA,TRBV21-1,TRBJ2-7,TGTGCCAGCAGGAGCGCCACAGGGGGCGAATACGAGCAGTACTTC,CASRSATGGEYEQYF
16,TRBD1,NA,TRBV18,TRBJ2-7,TGTGCCAGCTCACCTCGACCGGGACAGGGGGCTTACGAGCAGTACTTC,CASSPRPGQGAYEQYF
13,NA,NA,TRBV6-1,TRBJ2-7,TGTGCCAGCAGTGACAGGGGAACCTACGAGCAGTACTTC,CASSDRGTYEQYF
14,NA,NA,TRBV27,TRBJ2-2,TGTGCCAGCACTTCCGGGGTCCGTCCCGGGGAGCTGTTTTTT,CASTSGVRPGELFF
20,TRBD2,NA,TRBV4-2,TRBJ2-6,TGTGCCAGCAGCCAAGATCCTAGCGGGGGGGCACTAGGTGGGGCCAACGTCCTGACTTTC,CASSQDPSGGALGGANVLTF
14,NA,NA,TRBV18,TRBJ2-1,TGTGCCAGCTCACCTTCGACCAGGGGAAATGAGCAGTTCTTC,CASSPSTRGNEQFF
16,TRBD1,once,TRBV5-1,TRBJ1-2,TGCGCCAGCAGCTTTTGGGACAGAAAAGGGAACTATGGCTACACCTTC,CASSFWDRKGNYGYTF
14,TRBD1,NA,TRBV19,TRBJ2-7,TGTGCCAGTAGTTCGCGACAGGGGGCTTGGGAGCAGTACTTC,CASSSRQGAWEQYF
13,TRBD1,NA,TRBV9,TRBJ2-3,TGTGCCAGCAGCGGGGACAGGGGGGATACGCAGTATTTT,CASSGDRGDTQYF
15,NA,NA,TRBV15,TRBJ2-7,TGTGCCACCAGCAGGTCACAGGGATCCTCCTACGAGCAGTACTTC,CATSRSQGSSYEQYF
13,NA,NA,TRBV7-3,TRBJ1-1,TGTGCCAGCAGCCGTGACATAAACACTGAAGCTTTCTTT,CASSRDINTEAFF